The 21 T cell receptor beta chains below were found in one sample sequenced in a study of T-cell reconstitution after alpha-beta-depleted transplantation in children. Researchers prepared the TCRbeta library using unique molecular identifiers, the study reports. TCRdb processed the PCR reads anew with MiXCR; each CDR3 protein has one entry. Of over 200,000 distinct CDR3 sequences listed, approximately 8.4% are singletons. Source: PBMCs, mostly from graft donor cells, taken 360 days after TCRalphabeta/CD19-depleted stem cell transplant. The source is a male patient between 2 and 15 years old who had a stem cell transplant for acute myeloid leukemia, so the T cells may come from the graft donor.

Ten or more counts support this clonotype. This chain links TRBV12-3 or TRBV12-4 with TRBJ2-1; 7 nucleotides match TRBD1. V was clipped by 7 bases and J by 4 bases; unmatched bases: 10. The CDR3 loop spans 15 amino acids. CDR3 residues: CASKIGRGPYNEQFF. The CDR3 nucleotides read TGTGCCAGCAAGATCGGTAGGGGGCCATACAATGAGCAGTTCTTC.

This sequence joins TRBV5-1 and TRBJ2-1; unclear D gene. The CDR3 spans 15 residues. Germline CDR1 reads SGHRS; CDR2 reads YFSETQ. Trimming stripped 4 bases from V and 0 bases from J, with 11 bases between. CDR3 in DNA: TGCGCCAGCAGCCCCATAAAGGGCTCCTACAATGAGCAGTTCTTC. Protein sequence: CASSPIKGSYNEQFF.

This clonotype was seen a few times. This chain links TRBV24-1 with TRBJ2-2; no firm D call. V shed 4 bases and J shed 6 bases, with 11 bases lying between them. CDR1 is KGHDR and CDR2 is SFDVKD in the germline V gene. CDR3 size: 14 residues. CDR3 residues: CATSDHSEPGELFF. The DNA of the CDR3 is TGTGCCACCAGTGACCACAGCGAGCCCGGGGAGCTGTTTTTT.

This clonotype appeared many times. The CDR3 coding sequence is TGTGCCAGCAGCTCGAATTCCGCAACGCGCGTC. It codes for CASSSNSATRV. The chain carries TRBV12-3 or TRBV12-4 and TRBJ2-7, with D uncertain. The CDR3 runs 11 residues.

Only a few counts were recorded for this clonotype. CDR3 bases: TGTGCCATCAGTGGATCCGGACAGGGGGGACTCTACAATGAGCAGTTCTTC. As protein: CAISGSGQGGLYNEQFF. The chain joins TRBV10-3 to TRBJ2-1; 10 bases align to TRBD1. The CDR3 is 17 amino acids. Germline values: CDR1 ENHRY, CDR2 SYGVKD. The V and J ends lost 4 bases and 3 bases, in that order; junction bases with no gene match: 9.

This clonotype appeared a few times. This chain uses TRBV5-1 with TRBJ2-5; 15 nucleotides match TRBD2. Germline V gives CDR1 SGHRS, CDR2 YFSETQ. Losses at the gene ends were 7 bases for V and 4 bases for J; bases not matched to a gene: 8. This CDR3 region has 16 residues. CDR3 nucleotides: TGCGCCAGCGCGCGTCCGGGACTAGCGGGAGGAGAGACCCAGTACTTC. Translating gives CASARPGLAGGETQYF. Drawing the rest from reference TRBV5-1 and TRBJ2-5, the complete variable domain is KAGVTQTPRYLIKTRGQQVTLSCSPISGHRSVSWYQQTPGQGLQFLFEYFSETQRNKGNFPGRFSGRQFSNSRSEMNVSTLELGDSALYLCASARPGLAGGETQYFGPGTRLLVL.

The rearrangement links TRBV5-1 to TRBJ2-7; D ambiguous. Deletions cut 4 bases from V and 1 base from J, with 9 bases between. This CDR3 comprises 13 residues. Germline loops: CDR1 SGHRS, CDR2 YFSETQ. The CDR3: CASSETVSYEQYV. Here the CDR3 DNA reads TGCGCCAGCAGCGAAACAGTTTCCTACGAGCAGTACGTC.

This clonotype has a count of ten or more. This sequence joins TRBV20-1 and TRBJ1-1; D is ambiguous. This CDR3 spans 13 amino acids. Trimming pared 5 bases from V and 3 bases from J, leaving 13 bases between. The V gene's germline CDR1 is DFQATT and CDR2 SNEGSKA (reference sequence). CDR3 protein: CSAAGRTYTEAFF. The CDR3 DNA reads TGCAGTGCTGCAGGAAGGACTTACACTGAAGCTTTCTTT.

The rearrangement uses TRBV7-6 and TRBJ2-3; 9 nucleotides agree with TRBD1. The CDR3 contains 16 residues. Trimming took 5 bases from V and 2 from J; bases not matched to a gene: 8. CDR1 is SGHVS, CDR2 FNYEAQ, per germline. CDR3 sequence: CASSRSGTGYTDTQYF. The CDR3 nucleotides are TGTGCCAGCAGCCGCTCCGGGACAGGGTACACAGATACGCAGTATTTT.

This clonotype was seen repeatedly, ten times or more. J is TRBJ2-2 and V is TRBV5-1; D not resolved. Trimming cost V 0 bases and J 6 bases, with 6 bases left between them. This CDR3 comprises 13 residues. Germline-derived CDR1 and CDR2 are SGHRS and YFSETQ. The CDR3 region has the DNA TGCGCCAGCAGCTTGGAACCCTCCGGGGAGCTGTTTTTT. Protein: CASSLEPSGELFF.

This clonotype has more than one count but fewer than ten. This rearrangement joins TRBV11-3 to TRBJ2-2; either TRBD1 or TRBD2 may supply D (5 bases each). CDR3 length: 15 residues. The V and J ends lost 2 bases and 13 bases respectively, with 20 bases between them. Germline V gives CDR1 SGHNT, CDR2 YENEEA. The CDR3: CASSLNRPEGRTLFF. The CDR3 nucleotides read TGTGCCAGCAGCTTAAATAGGCCCGAGGGACGGACGCTGTTTTTT.

This clonotype was picked up a small number of times. This sequence joins TRBV4-3 and TRBJ2-1; no clear D. The V end was cut by 1 base, the J end by 2 bases, with 12 bases between. This CDR3 has 16 amino acids. In germline, CDR1 is LGHNA, CDR2 YSLEER. CDR3 in amino acids: CASSQGRTAAYNEQFF. CDR3 nucleotide sequence: TGCGCCAGCAGCCAAGGTAGAACTGCCGCCTACAATGAGCAGTTCTTC.

This chain links TRBV5-1 with TRBJ2-2, with D possibly being TRBD1 (5 bases). This CDR3 is built from 18 residues. Germline V gene sequence: CDR1 SGHRS, CDR2 YFSETQ. Deletions cut 4 bases from V and 1 base from J, with 20 bases between. This chain's CDR3 is CASSLRQNPLKNTGELFF. CDR3 in DNA: TGCGCCAGCAGCCTTCGACAGAACCCCCTGAAGAACACCGGGGAGCTGTTTTTT.

A remark on this clonotype: This may arise from a read error, as a much more abundant clone is one base away. The conserved closing phenylalanine or tryptophan is absent in this CDR3, likely reflecting a read error. The chain carries TRBV29-1 and TRBJ1-5; D gene unclear. CDR1 is SQVTM, CDR2 ANQGSEA, per germline. The V end was cut by 6 bases, the J end by 5 bases, with 14 bases between. The CDR3 is 13 amino acids. This CDR3 is CSVAGYLDQPQHC. CDR3 in DNA: TGCAGCGTGGCTGGGTACCTTGATCAGCCCCAGCATTGT.

This clonotype was picked up a small number of times. The chain combines TRBV3-1 with TRBJ2-1; 10 nucleotides align to TRBD1. V lost 0 bases and J lost 13; bases outside the gene matches: 12. This CDR3 region has 16 residues. CDR1 is LGHDT, CDR2 YNNKEL, per germline (reference sequence). This CDR3 reads CASSQEKGTGEKNQFF. The CDR3 coding sequence is TGTGCCAGCAGCCAAGAGAAGGGGACAGGGGAAAAAAACCAGTTCTTC.

This clonotype was recorded a few times. V usage is TRBV20-1 and J usage is TRBJ2-7, with 12 bases identical to TRBD1. Looked up from germline, CDR1 is DFQATT and CDR2 is SNEGSKA (reference sequence). The CDR3 contains 17 residues. Trimming cost V 5 bases and J 5 bases; bases outside gene matches: 16. This chain's CDR3 is CSASPGTGGFVVDEQYF. The CDR3 nucleotides read TGCAGTGCTTCCCCCGGGACAGGGGGCTTCGTGGTCGACGAGCAGTACTTC.

In this sample, this clonotype turned up many times. The V call is TRBV5-1, the J call TRBJ1-1; unclear D gene. CDR1 and CDR2 (germline): SGHRS, YFSETQ. Trimming took 5 bases from V and 6 from J, leaving 14 bases between them. The CDR3 is 13 amino acids. The CDR3 DNA sequence: TGCGCCAGCAGATCCTCTGGATTGGCTGAAGCTTTCTTT. Amino acid sequence: CASRSSGLAEAFF.

This clonotype was detected ten times or more. The chain has TRBV12-3 or TRBV12-4 and TRBJ2-7, with TRBD1 as a possible D gene (6 bases). CDR3 length: 13 residues. V lost 5 bases to trimming and J lost 3 bases, with 11 bases between them. CDR3 in DNA: TGTGCCAGCAGTCTGCAGGGGTTCTACGAGCAGTACGTC. This sequence encodes CASSLQGFYEQYV.

The CDR3 region is CSALTRGETQYF. The DNA for the CDR3 is TGCAGTGCCTTGACTAGGGGAGAGACCCAGTACTTC. The J gene is TRBJ2-5, the V gene TRBV20-1, with TRBD2 as a possible D gene (6 bases). V was shortened by 6 bases and J by 4 bases, with 12 bases between the two germline ends. CDR1 and CDR2 from the germline V gene are DFQATT and SNEGSKA (reference sequence). This CDR3 contains 12 residues.

This clonotype was found many times. The V call is TRBV5-1, the J call TRBJ2-7; 7 nucleotides line up with TRBD1. Germline CDR1 is SGHRS and CDR2 is YFSETQ. The CDR3 is made up of 15 amino acids. Trimming at V came to 4 bases and at J to 5 bases, leaving 12 bases not matched to a gene. This chain's CDR3 is CASSAARDRDHEQYF. The CDR3 nucleotides read TGCGCCAGCAGCGCAGCCCGGGACAGAGACCACGAGCAGTACTTC.

This clonotype was seen ten or more times. This rearrangement joins TRBV29-1 to TRBJ1-5, with unresolved D. Trimming took 2 bases from V and 1 from J, leaving 9 bases between them. The germline gives CDR1 SQVTM, CDR2 ANQGSEA. This CDR3 region has 14 residues. CDR3 in amino acids: CSVELPGSNQPQHF. CDR3 in DNA: TGCAGCGTTGAACTCCCGGGAAGCAATCAGCCCCAGCATTTT.